The sequence of this TCR beta chain was determined in a study of human T cells and chemical hapten exposure (dated by TCRdb to about 2021). Describing the broader study: For sensitization, 2% DPC in acetone was applied to a roughly 2 cm by roughly 2 cm area of upper inner arm skin. Blood was sampled from patients pre-sensitization (week 0) and at 2, 6 and about 24 weeks after DPC sensitization. Patch testing on the upper back used Finn chambers containing 0.01% DPC, with scoring done after 6 days according to International Contact Dermatitis Research Group standards. In alopecia patients, the study followed how the peripheral blood TCR repertoire changed in vivo over primary and secondary sensitization to diphenylcyclopropenone (DPC), a hapten. Blood for TCR sequencing was provided by twenty-nine alopecia patients at one to four time points (pre-sensitization, 2, 6 and 24 weeks). Throughout the study period of roughly 24 weeks, patients also received therapeutic DPC doses to the scalp every week. Libraries were pooled for sequencing, and variation in per-sample TCR yields was attributed mainly to small differences in library volumes within the pool. The mostly female patient cohort included alopecia areata with under or over 50% scalp involvement, alopecia totalis and alopecia universalis. Results the study describes overall, beyond this receptor: Significantly more large CDR3 similarity clusters were formed by expanded TCRs than by pre-sensitization or healthy control sets, consistent with antigen-driven responses. After repeated subsampling, changes were observed in the strength of the expansion versus patch-test correlation and in the threshold at which the correlation became significant. No change with DPC sensitization was found in the number of TCRs above 1 in 1000 frequency, and no evidence of global repertoire structure alterations was found. Patch test score correlated positively with the number of PT1 expanded TCRs, reaching significance at thresholds 8, 16 and 32 but not at 4. Alopecia, a presumed autoimmune disease, was present in all patients, so the immune response of the patients might differ from that of healthy individuals.

This clonotype was seen only a few times. Its cognate antigen has yet to be identified. No qualities accompany the bases; no much larger clone lies one base away. Library preparation was by RACE. TCRdb names NextSeq 500 as the instrument used. Library preparation attached unique molecular identifiers to individual cDNA molecules for quantitative, reproducible TCR counting. For every blood RNA sample, sequencing covered both the TCR alpha and TCR beta chains. In the authors' own workflow: A median of about 87,000 TCRs per sample was observed, with a range of roughly 23,224 to 750,000. The Decombinator software suite was used to annotate the V, J and CDR3 of the TCR reads. For the PS versus PT1 abundance plots, all samples were subsampled to the same number of TCRs (28,000). Expanded TCRs were defined as absent before sensitization and observed at least eight times at the 2-week time point. TCRdb cleaned the public reads at Q25 with fastp, built clones with MiXCR and kept in-frame beta chains. Every CDR3 protein is listed once, alongside the most common genes and DNA of its rows. The authors' filters were not applied to this entry. The sample contains around 360,000 distinct CDR3 sequences, 6% to 7% of them found a single time. The ten biggest clones cover more than 5.5% of the sample.

CDR1 SGDLS and CDR2 YYNGEE are derived from the germline V gene. The CDR3 runs 11 residues from the cysteine to the phenylalanine. Only CDR3 DNA is held: 33 bases, read in frame from base 1. V and J are truncated by 4 bases and 6 bases respectively, leaving an intervening sequence of 5 bases. According to the study, the label for this sample's time point signals: patch test 2, 6 weeks after DPC sensitization. Explained via the paper, the treatment or condition label denotes: therapeutic diphenylcyclopropenone sensitization with weekly scalp DPC. Blood at each patch-test visit was drawn before the patch test was applied. Eligible patients were aged 18 to 70, diagnosed with alopecia, deemed suitable for DPC therapy, and excluded if pregnant. Total RNA was isolated from unfractionated whole blood collected in Tempus Blood RNA tubes.

Recombination linked TRBV9 to TRBJ2-1, with the D gene uncertain. This clonotype was sampled from a woman under 30 with alopecia areata. Some clones in this sample may be carry-over from other donors' samples. The sample was whole blood, taken in connection with sensitization to the hapten diphenylcyclopropenone (DPC). In nucleotides, the sequence is TGTGCCAGCAGCCACCCCAATGAGCAGTTCTTC. Its translation is CASSHPNEQFF.